A selection of T cell receptor beta chains follows, all from one sample in a study of T-cell reconstitution after alpha-beta-depleted transplantation in children. MiXCR, run by TCRdb on the PCR reads, gives a single entry per CDR3 protein. The table records 500,000 to 600,000 distinct CDR3 sequences, 30% to 35% of them present only once. The sample here was PBMCs from the stem cell graft donor, taken from the stem cell graft. All receptors derive from a human donor who donated a stem cell graft to a child with aplastic anemia. The CDR3 runs from the conserved cysteine through the conserved F or W. D genes are given only for firm matches.

V: TRBV18
D: TRBD2
J: TRBJ2-1
CDR3: CASSPLGLADGYNEQFF

V: TRBV7-8
D: TRBD2
J: TRBJ2-7
CDR3: CASSLGGGSHYEQYF

V: TRBV20-1
D: NA
J: TRBJ2-5
CDR3: CSARPGLLQETQYF

V: TRBV20-1
D: TRBD2
J: TRBJ2-1
CDR3: CSARDGLADNEQFF

V: TRBV25-1
D: NA
J: TRBJ1-6
CDR3: CASRFAYNSPLHF

V: TRBV12-3/TRBV12-4
D: NA
J: TRBJ2-7
CDR3: CASSWGTSTDF

V: TRBV6-5
D: NA
J: TRBJ2-1
CDR3: CASSYKAGGYNEQFF

V: TRBV6-1
D: NA
J: TRBJ2-2
CDR3: CASSLLSTGELFF

V: TRBV12-3/TRBV12-4
D: NA
J: TRBJ2-7
CDR3: CASSTGTPFGLYEQYF

V: TRBV6-2/TRBV6-3
D: TRBD2
J: TRBJ2-3
CDR3: CASSKEGELAGDTDTQYF

V: TRBV12-3/TRBV12-4
D: NA
J: TRBJ2-1
CDR3: CASSLSAYNEQFF

V: TRBV6-1
D: NA
J: TRBJ2-3
CDR3: CATTSRLLTDTQYF

V: TRBV7-2
D: NA
J: TRBJ1-2
CDR3: CASSLYFREANYGYTF

V: TRBV20-1
D: NA
J: TRBJ1-6
CDR3: CSARGLSSYNSPLHF

V: TRBV7-9
D: NA
J: TRBJ1-1
CDR3: CASSFLPDTEAFF

V: TRBV7-8
D: TRBD1
J: TRBJ1-2
CDR3: CASSRGQGVDYGYTF

V: TRBV28
D: NA
J: TRBJ2-1
CDR3: CASSLAVREQFF

V: TRBV7-2
D: NA
J: TRBJ2-7
CDR3: CASSLIGFSSYEQYF

V: TRBV7-2
D: TRBD1
J: TRBJ2-5
CDR3: CASSSPLDRGETQYF

V: TRBV4-2
D: NA
J: TRBJ2-7
CDR3: CASSQDRTGYDEQYF

V: TRBV4-2
D: TRBD2
J: TRBJ2-2
CDR3: CASSQEGLAGSGELFF

V: TRBV12-3/TRBV12-4
D: NA
J: TRBJ1-4
CDR3: CASIPGIAAEKLFF

V: TRBV4-2
D: NA
J: TRBJ1-1
CDR3: CASSRIGVGGPEAFF

V: TRBV5-5
D: NA
J: TRBJ1-1
CDR3: CASSLSVGGARDTEAFF

V: TRBV5-5
D: NA
J: TRBJ2-7
CDR3: CASSFRVSEQYF

V: TRBV20-1
D: NA
J: TRBJ1-2
CDR3: CSFLPGNYGYTF

V: TRBV7-2
D: TRBD2
J: TRBJ2-1
CDR3: CASSSGLRAGNEQFF

V: TRBV6-1
D: TRBD2
J: TRBJ2-3
CDR3: CASSAVAGVVGTDTQYF

V: TRBV2
D: NA
J: TRBJ1-5
CDR3: CASSAFGMASGRQHF

V: TRBV7-2
D: TRBD2
J: TRBJ2-3
CDR3: CASSLGRTSSDTQYF

V: TRBV29-1
D: NA
J: TRBJ2-7
CDR3: CSVAKGISSYEQYF

V: TRBV28
D: NA
J: TRBJ2-7
CDR3: CASSLTSWVYEQYF

V: TRBV29-1
D: NA
J: TRBJ1-3
CDR3: CSVGSDDLVGTIYF

V: TRBV28
D: TRBD2
J: TRBJ2-3
CDR3: CASSLLGGSASTDTQYF

V: TRBV10-3
D: NA
J: TRBJ2-5
CDR3: CAISESGVQETQYF

V: TRBV4-3
D: NA
J: TRBJ2-3
CDR3: CASSVSAFTDTQYF

V: TRBV5-1
D: NA
J: TRBJ2-2
CDR3: CASSWSGTGELFF

V: TRBV7-1
D: NA
J: TRBJ1-1
CDR3: CASIAASAYTEAFF

V: TRBV15
D: NA
J: TRBJ2-7
CDR3: CATSLRDRSSYEQYF

V: TRBV7-2
D: TRBD2
J: TRBJ2-1
CDR3: CASSLGREGRNEQFF

V: TRBV15
D: NA
J: TRBJ2-4
CDR3: CATSSGSSKNIQYF

V: TRBV6-1
D: NA
J: TRBJ2-7
CDR3: CASRQPGGAKYEQYF

V: TRBV10-2
D: NA
J: TRBJ1-5
CDR3: CASSSQPKGQPQHF

V: TRBV12-3/TRBV12-4
D: NA
J: TRBJ2-6
CDR3: CASSSSGPLSGANVLTF

V: TRBV20-1
D: TRBD2
J: TRBJ2-7
CDR3: CSAPGLAGSFTTHEQYF

V: TRBV7-2
D: NA
J: TRBJ1-5
CDR3: CASSANGGASNQPQHF

V: TRBV7-2
D: NA
J: TRBJ1-4
CDR3: CASSLVHSLVVEKLFF

V: TRBV4-3
D: NA
J: TRBJ2-5
CDR3: CASSQDGRETQYF